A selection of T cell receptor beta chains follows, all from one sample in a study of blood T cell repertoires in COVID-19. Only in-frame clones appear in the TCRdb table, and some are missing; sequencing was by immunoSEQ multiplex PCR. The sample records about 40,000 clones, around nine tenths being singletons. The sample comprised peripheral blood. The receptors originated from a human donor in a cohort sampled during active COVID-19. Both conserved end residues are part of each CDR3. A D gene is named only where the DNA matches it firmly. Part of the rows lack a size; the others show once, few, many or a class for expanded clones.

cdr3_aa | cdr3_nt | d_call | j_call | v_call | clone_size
CASSQGAGTQYF | TGTGCCAGCAGCCAGGGTGCAGGGACCCAGTACTTC | NA | TRBJ2-5 | TRBV14 | NA
CASSRNTGELFF | TGTGCCAGCAGCCGGAACACCGGGGAGCTGTTTTTT | NA | TRBJ2-2 | TRBV7-9 | NA
CASSLAGGPDEQFF | TGTGCCAGCTCACTAGCGGGGGGGCCCGATGAGCAGTTCTTC | TRBD2 | TRBJ2-1 | TRBV18 | NA
CASSLGQARNEQYF | TGTGCCAGCAGCCTTGGACAGGCAAGAAACGAGCAGTACTTC | TRBD1 | TRBJ2-7 | TRBV13 | NA
CASSRDRGLAEQFF | TGTGCCAGCAGTCGGGACAGGGGTCTGGCTGAGCAGTTCTTC | TRBD1 | TRBJ2-1 | TRBV6-5 | NA
CASGTGGAVFGYTF | TGTGCCAGCGGCACAGGGGGCGCGGTTTTCGGCTACACCTTC | TRBD1 | TRBJ1-2 | TRBV7-9 | NA
CASSGGGEKLFF | TGTGCCAGCAGCGGGGGAGGAGAAAAACTGTTTTTT | NA | TRBJ1-4 | TRBV7-9 | NA
CASSYGLAGGGGELFF | TGTGCCAGCAGTTATGGACTAGCGGGGGGTGGCGGGGAGCTGTTTTTT | TRBD2 | TRBJ2-2 | TRBV6-5 | few
CASSSQGSDNEQFF | TGTGCCAGCAGCTCACAGGGGAGCGACAATGAGCAGTTCTTC | TRBD1 | TRBJ2-1 | TRBV11-2 | NA
CASSFYGNSPLHF | TGTGCCAGCAGTTTTTACGGGAATTCACCCCTCCACTTT | NA | TRBJ1-6 | TRBV27 | few
CASSFTTTGELFF | TGTGCCAGCAGCTTTACAACCACCGGGGAGCTGTTTTTT | NA | TRBJ2-2 | TRBV7-9 | NA
CASSQGADFYNEQFF | TGTGCCAGCAGCCAAGGGGCGGACTTCTACAATGAGCAGTTCTTC | NA | TRBJ2-1 | TRBV14 | NA
CASRVPGAGELFF | TGCGCCAGCAGGGTCCCGGGGGCCGGGGAGCTGTTTTTT | NA | TRBJ2-2 | TRBV5-1 | NA
CASNGQGMNTEAFF | TGCGCCAGCAACGGACAGGGCATGAACACTGAAGCTTTCTTT | TRBD1 | TRBJ1-1 | TRBV10-2 | NA
CASSFSGVITDTQYF | TGCGCCAGCAGCTTTAGCGGGGTAATCACAGATACGCAGTATTTT | TRBD2 | TRBJ2-3 | TRBV5-1 | NA
CASSYGAGRGWEQYF | TGTGCCAGCAGTTACGGGGCAGGGCGAGGATGGGAGCAGTACTTC | NA | TRBJ2-7 | TRBV6-2/TRBV6-3 | once
CASSRGAWWEGARNQPQHF | TGTGCCAGCAGCCGCGGCGCATGGTGGGAAGGGGCGAGAAATCAGCCCCAGCATTTT | NA | TRBJ1-5 | TRBV7-9 | NA
CASSFGVGDEKLFF | TGTGCCAGCAGCTTCGGGGTAGGAGATGAAAAACTGTTTTTT | NA | TRBJ1-4 | TRBV5-8 | NA
CASSYAYEQYF | TGTGCCAGCAGTTACGCGTACGAGCAGTACTTC | NA | TRBJ2-7 | TRBV6-5 | NA
CASSEWAGYEDGYTF | TGTGCCAGCAGTGAATGGGCAGGGTACGAGGATGGCTACACCTTC | NA | TRBJ1-2 | TRBV2 | NA
CASSTLTRGEETQYF | TGTGCCAGCAGCACATTGACTAGAGGGGAAGAGACCCAGTACTTC | NA | TRBJ2-5 | TRBV21-1 | NA
CASSEFGGEKLFF | TGTGCCAGCAGTGAATTCGGTGGTGAAAAACTGTTTTTT | NA | TRBJ1-4 | TRBV6-1 | NA
CASSYSAESYNSPLHF | TGTGCCAGCAGTTACTCCGCGGAATCCTATAATTCACCCCTCCACTTT | NA | TRBJ1-6 | TRBV6-5 | NA
CASSPWTGGGEKLFF | TGTGCCAGCAGCCCCTGGACAGGGGGGGGTGAAAAACTGTTTTTT | TRBD1 | TRBJ1-4 | TRBV9 | NA
CASRGSDSPLHF | TGCGCCAGCAGGGGTAGCGATTCACCCCTCCACTTT | NA | TRBJ1-6 | TRBV4-1 | few
CASSITGNGYTF | TGTGCCAGTAGTATAACAGGGAATGGCTACACCTTC | NA | TRBJ1-2 | TRBV19 | NA
CASSVLVADTQYF | TGTGCCAGCAGCGTACTAGTGGCAGATACGCAGTATTTT | NA | TRBJ2-3 | TRBV9 | NA
CASSWTGSNTEAFF | TGCGCCAGCAGCTGGACAGGGTCGAACACTGAAGCTTTCTTT | TRBD1 | TRBJ1-1 | TRBV5-1 | NA
CASSNPSVEGSNSPLHF | TGTGCCAGCAGCAACCCCTCCGTCGAGGGAAGCAATTCACCCCTCCACTTT | NA | TRBJ1-6 | TRBV5-4 | NA
CATGQGAYNSPLHF | TGTGCCACGGGACAGGGGGCTTATAATTCACCCCTCCACTTT | TRBD1 | TRBJ1-6 | TRBV5-6 | NA
CAISESGGNTEAFF | TGTGCCATCAGTGAGTCTGGCGGGAACACTGAAGCTTTCTTT | NA | TRBJ1-1 | TRBV10-3 | NA
CAWSKAGKGIDEKLFF | TGTGCCTGGAGTAAGGCAGGGAAAGGGATAGATGAAAAACTGTTTTTT | NA | TRBJ1-4 | TRBV30 | NA
CASSESPLYPPITGELFF | TGTGCCAGCAGTGAATCCCCGCTCTATCCCCCGATCACCGGGGAGCTGTTTTTT | NA | TRBJ2-2 | TRBV6-1 | NA
CASRNTAGDTEAFF | TGTGCCAGCCGAAATACCGCAGGGGACACTGAAGCTTTCTTT | NA | TRBJ1-1 | TRBV11-2 | NA
CAWSVQGTTEAFF | TGTGCCTGGAGTGTCCAGGGGACCACTGAAGCTTTCTTT | NA | TRBJ1-1 | TRBV30 | NA
CASRARDRDRRGYTF | TGTGCCAGCAGAGCCAGAGACCGGGACAGGCGTGGCTACACCTTC | TRBD1 | TRBJ1-2 | TRBV6-5 | NA
CASSILRRQGSYNSPLHF | TGTGCCAGCAGCATCCTCAGGCGACAGGGTTCCTATAATTCACCCCTCCACTTT | TRBD1 | TRBJ1-6 | TRBV5-5 | few
CASSQYRGWGYGYTF | TGTGCCAGCAGCCAGTACAGGGGCTGGGGCTATGGCTACACCTTC | TRBD1 | TRBJ1-2 | TRBV14 | NA
CASSQVGGQGIDTQYF | TGCGCCAGCAGCCAAGTTGGCGGACAGGGGATAGATACGCAGTATTTT | TRBD1 | TRBJ2-3 | TRBV4-1 | NA
CASSPGVYNEQFF | TGTGCCAGCAGCCCAGGGGTTTACAATGAGCAGTTCTTC | NA | TRBJ2-1 | TRBV16 | NA
CATSDTRQGDNEQFF | TGTGCCACCAGTGATACCCGGCAGGGCGACAATGAGCAGTTCTTC | NA | TRBJ2-1 | TRBV24-1 | NA
CASSVGRTVGQETQYF | TGTGCCAGCAGCGTAGGGCGGACAGTTGGCCAAGAGACCCAGTACTTC | NA | TRBJ2-5 | TRBV9 | NA
CASSPSGGVTDTQYF | TGTGCCAGCAGTCCAAGCGGGGGGGTCACAGATACGCAGTATTTT | TRBD2 | TRBJ2-3 | TRBV27 | NA
CATSRGTADQPQHF | TGTGCCACCAGCAGAGGGACAGCCGATCAGCCCCAGCATTTT | NA | TRBJ1-5 | TRBV15 | NA
CASSQGGVYEQYF | TGCGCCAGCAGCCAGGGAGGAGTTTACGAGCAGTACTTC | NA | TRBJ2-7 | TRBV4-1 | NA
CASSRSGGREQYF | TGTGCCAGCAGCCGTAGCGGGGGTCGCGAGCAGTACTTC | TRBD2 | TRBJ2-7 | TRBV7-6 | NA
CSVEDGGRFTDTQYF | TGCAGCGTTGAAGATGGCGGCCGCTTCACAGATACGCAGTATTTT | NA | TRBJ2-3 | TRBV29-1 | NA
CASSPTRDRALHTEAFF | TGTGCCAGCAGCCCGACCAGGGACAGGGCTCTGCACACTGAAGCTTTCTTT | TRBD1 | TRBJ1-1 | TRBV13 | NA
CASSSGSPQETQYF | TGTGCCAGCAGCTCGGGGAGCCCCCAAGAGACCCAGTACTTC | NA | TRBJ2-5 | TRBV27 | NA
CASSVDPDSTSPLHF | TGTGCCAGCAGCGTAGACCCGGACAGTACCTCACCCCTCCACTTT | NA | TRBJ1-6 | TRBV9 | NA
CASSLGTGDTQYF | TGCGCCAGCAGCTTGGGGACAGGGGATACGCAGTATTTT | TRBD1 | TRBJ2-3 | TRBV5-1 | NA
CASSPGTGRGEQFF | TGTGCCAGCAGCCCAGGGACAGGGAGGGGTGAGCAGTTCTTC | TRBD1 | TRBJ2-1 | TRBV7-9 | NA